Following are 11 T cell receptor beta chains from one sample sequenced in a study of blood T cell repertoires in COVID-19. Clones were sequenced by immunoSEQ multiplex PCR, and TCRdb holds only the in-frame ones, with some missing. The sample carries 55,000 to 80,000 clones, roughly 75% recorded once. Material: peripheral blood. The source of these receptors is a man aged 55 to 70 with COVID-19, enrolled during active disease.

This clone was found once. The chain has TRBV9 and TRBJ2-7; TRBD1 aligns across 7 bases. This CDR3 comprises 14 residues. Germline CDR1 and CDR2: SGDLS and YYNGEE. Losses at the gene ends were 0 bases for V and 2 bases for J; bases not matched to a gene: 2. In DNA form, the CDR3 reads TGTGCCAGCAGCGTAGCAGGGGGACCCTACGAGCAGTACTTC. This codes for CASSVAGGPYEQYF. Using reference TRBV9 and TRBJ2-7 for the parts outside the CDR3, the full variable domain is DSGVTQTPKHLITATGQRVTLRCSPRSGDLSVYWYQQSLDQGLQFLIQYYNGEERAKGNILERFSAQQFPDLHSELNLSSLELGDSALYFCASSVAGGPYEQYFGPGTRLTVT.

The rearrangement links TRBV28 to TRBJ2-7, with 7 bases that match TRBD1. Germline V gene data show CDR1 as MDHEN and CDR2 as SYDVKM. The CDR3 is 12 amino acids. J lost 9 bases, V lost 6 bases, and 8 bases had no gene match. The CDR3 here is CASRPQGVGQYF. Written as DNA, the CDR3 is TGTGCCAGCAGGCCCCAGGGGGTGGGGCAGTACTTC.

The chain links TRBV4-1 to TRBJ1-6, with D possibly being TRBD1 (5 bases). The V gene lost 3 bases and the J gene lost 7 bases, with 19 bases spanning the gap. Germline assignment: CDR1 MGHRA and CDR2 YSYEKL. The CDR3 spans 17 residues. The CDR3 DNA follows: TGCGCCAGCAGCCAGCTGGACCTGGTGACAGTCAATTCACCCCTCCACTTT. Its protein product is CASSQLDLVTVNSPLHF.

The chain combines TRBV29-1 with TRBJ1-4; 10 nucleotides match TRBD1. The J segment lost 8 bases and the V segment lost 3 bases, leaving 12 bases of the junction unmatched. This CDR3 contains 16 residues. Germline lookup yields CDR1 SQVTM and CDR2 ANQGSEA. CDR3: CSVEGQGPSVNEKLFF. The CDR3 DNA is TGCAGCGTTGAGGGACAGGGGCCTTCCGTAAACGAAAAACTGTTTTTT.

This rearrangement joins TRBV5-1 to TRBJ1-3; D is possibly TRBD1 (6 bases). V lost 4 bases and J 4 bases, leaving 15 bases between the germline ends. This CDR3 is 15 amino acids long. Looked up from germline, CDR1 is SGHRS and CDR2 is YFSETQ. The DNA for the CDR3 is TGCGCCAGCAGCCCCGGTGGGGGCTCCGGAAACACCATATATTTT. It codes for CASSPGGGSGNTIYF.

The chain joins TRBV30 to TRBJ2-7; TRBD2 agrees at 9 bases. Germline loops: CDR1 GTSNPN, CDR2 SVGIG (reference sequence). This CDR3 is 11 amino acids long. Germline trimming cut 0 bases from V and 10 bases from J; bases unmatched to any gene: 1. The CDR3 is CAWSVAGGQYF. CDR3 DNA sequence: TGTGCCTGGAGTGTAGCGGGAGGCCAGTACTTC. The full variable domain, in which reference TRBV30 and TRBJ2-7 provide the parts outside the CDR3, is SQTIHQWPATLVQPVGSPLSLECTVEGTSNPNLYWYRQAAGRGLQLLFYSVGIGQISSEVPQNLSASRPQDRQFILSSKKLLLSDSGFYLCAWSVAGGQYFGPGTRLTVT.

The V and J genes are TRBV18 and TRBJ2-1; 9 bases are shared with TRBD1. The CDR3 is 16 residues long. Trimming removed 3 bases from V and 2 bases from J; junction bases left unmatched: 5. Germline lookup yields CDR1 KGHSH and CDR2 LQKENI. CDR3 bases: TGTGCCAGCTCACCGATGACAGGGGGGGCCTACAATGAGCAGTTCTTC. Translated, it gives CASSPMTGGAYNEQFF.

The chain uses TRBV6-5 and TRBJ1-4, with D hard to call. Germline lookup yields CDR1 MNHEY and CDR2 SVGAGI. The V end was cut by 7 bases, the J end by 6 bases, with 15 bases between. This CDR3 contains 14 residues. The CDR3, as DNA: TGTGCCAGCACCCCCGGGAGCTCATATGAAAAACTGTTTTTT. It specifies CASTPGSSYEKLFF.

The chain recombines TRBV6-5 with TRBJ2-7; TRBD2 agrees at 7 bases. Losses at the gene ends were 11 bases for V and 5 bases for J; bases not matched to a gene: 9. CDR3 length: 12 amino acids. The germline V gene has CDR1 MNHEY and CDR2 SVGAGI. CDR3 coding DNA: TGTGCCGTAGCGGGCCTCTGGAACGAGCAGTACTTC. Its translation: CAVAGLWNEQYF.

This clone was counted between two and nine times. The rearrangement uses TRBV7-9 and TRBJ2-7, with unresolved D. The CDR3 totals 14 residues. Trimming shortened V by 6 bases and J by 2 bases, and 14 bases separated the two germline ends. From germline, CDR1 is SEHNR and CDR2 FQNEAQ (reference sequence). The CDR3 DNA reads TGTGCCAGCAGGTCCCCCCGAGATACCTACGAGCAGTACTTC. This encodes CASRSPRDTYEQYF. The whole variable domain, filled in from reference TRBV7-9 and TRBJ2-7, reads DTGVSQNPRHKITKRGQNVTFRCDPISEHNRLYWYRQTLGQGPEFLTYFQNEAQLEKSRLLSDRFSAERPKGSFSTLEIQRTEQGDSAMYLCASRSPRDTYEQYFGPGTRLTVT.

The V and J genes are TRBV5-1 and TRBJ2-3, with 9 bases lining up with TRBD2. The ends lost 5 bases at V and 4 bases at J; junction bases unmatched: 11. The CDR3 runs 16 residues. Per germline, CDR1 SGHRS and CDR2 YFSETQ. The DNA for the CDR3 is TGCGCCAGCAGATATCTAGCGGGAAATACCCCAGATACGCAGTATTTT. Protein sequence: CASRYLAGNTPDTQYF.